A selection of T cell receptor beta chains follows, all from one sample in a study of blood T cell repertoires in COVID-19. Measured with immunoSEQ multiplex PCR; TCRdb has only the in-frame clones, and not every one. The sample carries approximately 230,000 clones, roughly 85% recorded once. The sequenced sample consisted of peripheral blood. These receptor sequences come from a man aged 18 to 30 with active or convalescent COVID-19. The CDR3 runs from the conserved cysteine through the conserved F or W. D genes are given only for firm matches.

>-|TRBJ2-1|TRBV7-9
CASSSVLSGALEQFF
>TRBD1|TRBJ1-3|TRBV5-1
CASSLWDRRPGNTIYF
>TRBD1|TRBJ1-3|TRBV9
CASSTSEGARNTIYF
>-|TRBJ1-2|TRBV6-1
CASSGDWVYGYTF
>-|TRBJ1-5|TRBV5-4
CASSPDLGHQPQHF
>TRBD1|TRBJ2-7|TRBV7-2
CASSLVPGQTYEQYF
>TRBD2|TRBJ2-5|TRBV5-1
CASSLLTSGREETQYF
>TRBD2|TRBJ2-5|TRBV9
CASSAGTSGQETQYF
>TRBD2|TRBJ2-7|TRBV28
CASSFHGTSEYF
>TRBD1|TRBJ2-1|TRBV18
CASSPQAGGFNEQFF
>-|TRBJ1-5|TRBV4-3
CASSQGYGEGNQPQHF
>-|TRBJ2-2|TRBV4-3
CASRDTGAYTGELFF
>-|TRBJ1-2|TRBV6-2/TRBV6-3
CASSLRTALYGYTF
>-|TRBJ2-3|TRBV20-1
CSAISADTQYF
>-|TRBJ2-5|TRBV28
CASSSRDTEETQYF
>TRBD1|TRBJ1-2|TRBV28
CASSLGGQPSGYTF
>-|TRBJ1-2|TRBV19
CASSTTGIVGYTF
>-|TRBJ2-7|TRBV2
CASKGGTHSSYEQYF
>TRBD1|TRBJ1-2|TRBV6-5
CASRPPGQGGGDTF
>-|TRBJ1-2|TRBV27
CASSLSQGDYGYTF
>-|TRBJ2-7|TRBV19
CASSISGRREQYF
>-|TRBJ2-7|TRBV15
CATSRTVSSYEQYF
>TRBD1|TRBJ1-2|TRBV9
CASSVDETGALVGYTF
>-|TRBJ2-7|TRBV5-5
CASSSNYEQYF
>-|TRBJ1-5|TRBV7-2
CASSPEVNQPQHF
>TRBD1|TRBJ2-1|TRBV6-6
CASTRNRGSYNEQFF
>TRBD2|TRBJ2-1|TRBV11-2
CASSLEGLAGGEQFF
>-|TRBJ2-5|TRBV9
CASSGTQETQYF
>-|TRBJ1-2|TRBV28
CASSLGGGYGYTF
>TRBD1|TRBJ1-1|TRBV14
CASSQVLGQGISEAFF
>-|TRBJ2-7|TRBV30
CAWSVKQGGEQYF
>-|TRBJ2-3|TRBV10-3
CAIRAAGETDTQYF
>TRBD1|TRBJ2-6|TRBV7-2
CASSFPGQGPSGANVLTF
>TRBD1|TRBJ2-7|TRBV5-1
CASSKGQGPTYEQYF
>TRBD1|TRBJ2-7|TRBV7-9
CASTIGTGVTYEQYF
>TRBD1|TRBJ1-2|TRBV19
CASSMETGLRGYTF
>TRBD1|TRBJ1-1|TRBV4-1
CASSPDRGLTEAFF
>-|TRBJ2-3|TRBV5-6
CASSLDPAPEWDTQYF
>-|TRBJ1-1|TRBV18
CASSPTYRVAGTEAFF
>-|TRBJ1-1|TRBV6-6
CASSKASGATEAFF
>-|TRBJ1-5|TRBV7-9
CASSLGVAGPQHF
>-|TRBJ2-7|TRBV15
CATGKAGRDEQYF
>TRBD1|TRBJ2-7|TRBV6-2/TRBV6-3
CASSYRDRFFDEQYF
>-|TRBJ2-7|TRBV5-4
CASSLPGGAPLSEQYF
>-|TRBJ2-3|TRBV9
CASSVGLAETSTDTQYF
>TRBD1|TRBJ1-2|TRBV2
CASSSTGGTTYGYTF